The 29 T cell receptor beta chains below come from one sample, sequenced in a study of cytomegalovirus exposure and HLA in healthy donors. Primers: 60 Vbeta forward and 13 Jbeta reverse. This table comes from immunoSEQ multiplex PCR, and its TCRdb copy is limited to in-frame clones, with some not included. The data contain about 140,000 clones, around 80% of them singletons. The sample taken for sequencing was PBMCs. These receptors were taken from a woman between 40 and 55 years old in good health and CMV-seronegative.

This chain uses TRBV27 with TRBJ2-7; maybe TRBD1 (6 bases). V gave up 3 bases and J gave up 4 bases, with 10 bases separating them. From germline, CDR1 is MNHEY and CDR2 SMNVEV (reference sequence). This CDR3 has 13 residues. CDR3 amino acids: CASSFNRDYEQYF. CDR3 in DNA: TGTGCCAGCAGTTTTAACAGGGATTACGAGCAGTACTTC.

This clone showed up just a few times. For the CDR3, the DNA is TGTGCCAGCAGCTTAAGTGACGGGAATGGCTACACCTTC. It encodes CASSLSDGNGYTF. The genes are TRBV7-6 and TRBJ1-2; D call uncertain. Trimming took 2 bases from V and 6 from J, leaving 10 bases between them. Germline CDR1 reads SGHVS; CDR2 reads FNYEAQ. The CDR3 runs 13 residues.

V is TRBV7-2 and J is TRBJ2-2; TRBD2 aligns across 10 bases. From germline, CDR1 is SGHTA and CDR2 FQGNSA. Trimming removed 1 base from V and 7 bases from J; junction bases left unmatched: 12. The CDR3 runs to 18 residues. Here the CDR3 DNA reads TGTGCCAGCAGCTTAGACCCTAGCGGGAGAGGGCGAGGCGGGGAGCTGTTTTTT. It codes for CASSLDPSGRGRGGELFF.

The chain links TRBV2 to TRBJ2-2; 10 bases are a match to TRBD2. The germline CDR1 and CDR2 sequences are SNHLY and FYNNEI. V lost 6 bases to trimming and J lost 7 bases; unmatched junction nucleotides: 8. The CDR3 is made up of 15 amino acids. CDR3 coding DNA: TGTGCCAGCAGGGGGCCTAGCGGGAGTGTCGGGGAGCTGTTTTTT. It specifies CASRGPSGSVGELFF.

CDR3 in DNA: TGTGCCAGCAGCTCACAGGGTCTTGGCACTGAAGCTTTCTTT. Translation: CASSSQGLGTEAFF. The V and J genes are TRBV5-6 and TRBJ1-1, with a tentative D call TRBD1 (6 bases). The CDR3 length is 14 residues. V gave up 3 bases and J gave up 4 bases, with 13 bases separating them. Germline CDR1 and CDR2: SGHDT and YYEEEE.

As DNA, the CDR3 is TGTGCCAGCAGCTTAGCCTCACGGGCAGGGTATGGCTACACCTTC. Its translation is CASSLASRAGYGYTF. The chain uses TRBV7-2 and TRBJ1-2; tentative D call: TRBD1 (5 bases). V was clipped by 0 bases and J by 5 bases, with 13 bases between them. The V gene's germline CDR1 is SGHTA and CDR2 FQGNSA. This CDR3 comprises 15 residues.

This chain uses TRBV11-3 with TRBJ2-7; 9 positions match TRBD1. Looked up from germline, CDR1 is SGHNT and CDR2 is YENEEA. V lost 5 bases to trimming and J lost 2 bases; unmatched junction nucleotides: 7. The CDR3 is made up of 15 amino acids. This CDR3 is CASSPRTGATYEQYF. The CDR3 DNA is TGTGCCAGCAGCCCCAGGACAGGGGCAACCTACGAGCAGTACTTC.

This clone has only one observation. The genes are TRBV11-2 and TRBJ2-2, with 7 bases that match TRBD1. Germline assignment: CDR1 SGHAT and CDR2 FQNNGV. With V trimmed by 6 bases and J by 0 bases, 10 bases remained unmatched. CDR3 length: 17 amino acids. The CDR3 region is CASRTTRQGSNTGELFF. CDR3 in DNA: TGTGCCAGCAGAACCACCCGACAGGGATCGAACACCGGGGAGCTGTTTTTT. The complete variable domain, with remaining parts taken from reference TRBV11-2 and TRBJ2-2, reads EAGVAQSPRYKIIEKRQSVAFWCNPISGHATLYWYQQILGQGPKLLIQFQNNGVVDDSQLPKDRFSAERLKGVDSTLKIQPAKLEDSAVYLCASRTTRQGSNTGELFFGEGSRLTVL.

This clone was seen more than once but under ten times. V is TRBV6-5 and J is TRBJ2-1, with D maybe TRBD1 (6 bases). The V and J ends lost 0 bases and 15 bases respectively, with 21 bases between them. Germline CDR1 and CDR2: MNHEY and SVGAGI. This CDR3 is 15 amino acids long. CDR3 bases: TGTGCCAGCAGTTACTCGTCGATTTGGGACACACCTCCGTTCTTC. Translating gives CASSYSSIWDTPPFF.

The chain employs TRBV5-1 and TRBJ2-7, with TRBD2 matching 7 bases. The CDR3 extends over 12 amino acids. Germline CDR1 reads SGHRS; CDR2 reads YFSETQ. V was clipped by 4 bases and J by 6 bases; unmatched bases: 4. The CDR3 sequence is CASSPGGSEQYF. CDR3 DNA sequence: TGCGCCAGCAGCCCGGGAGGTAGCGAGCAGTACTTC.

This rearrangement joins TRBV19 to TRBJ1-5; possibly TRBD1 for D (5 bases). Germline loops: CDR1 LNHDA, CDR2 SQIVND (reference sequence). The CDR3 totals 14 residues. Trimming stripped 4 bases from V and 11 bases from J, with 18 bases between. The CDR3 loop reads CASSSEGWGGAQHF. The CDR3, as DNA: TGTGCCAGTAGTAGCGAAGGTTGGGGGGGAGCCCAGCATTTT.

The rearrangement links TRBV7-3 to TRBJ2-1; 16 bases fit TRBD2. This CDR3 region has 20 residues. Trimming took 0 bases from V and 4 from J; bases not matched to a gene: 9. The V gene's germline CDR1 is SGHTA and CDR2 FQGTGA. The CDR3 sequence: CASSLTSLGLAGGPYNEQFF. The CDR3 coding sequence is TGTGCCAGCAGCTTAACGTCATTGGGACTAGCGGGAGGGCCTTACAATGAGCAGTTCTTC.

This clone is judged medium-sized. The V and J genes are TRBV27 and TRBJ1-2; TRBD1 matches at 7 bases. Germline CDR1 MNHEY, CDR2 SMNVEV (reference sequence). This CDR3 region has 16 residues. J gave up 8 bases and V 4 bases, and 16 bases lay outside the gene matches. The CDR3 DNA reads TGTGCCAGCAGTTCTTATAGAACAGGGGACTTAGAGGGCTACACCTTC. Translated: CASSSYRTGDLEGYTF.

This clone was seen only a few times. V usage is TRBV6-1 and J usage is TRBJ2-2; D call uncertain. The length of the CDR3 is 14 residues. Trimming stripped 6 bases from V and 2 bases from J, with 10 bases between. Germline CDR1 MNHNS, CDR2 SASEGT. The CDR3 region has the DNA TGTGCCAGCAGCCAGTCTTTTAACACCGGGGAGCTGTTTTTT. Translating it yields CASSQSFNTGELFF.

The J gene is TRBJ2-1, the V gene TRBV4-3, with 11 bases aligning to TRBD2. Trimming took 4 bases from V and 1 from J; bases not matched to a gene: 3. Germline-derived CDR1 and CDR2 are LGHNA and YSLEER. The CDR3 loop spans 16 amino acids. The CDR3 region is CASSLGLAVSYNEQFF. Written as DNA, the CDR3 is TGCGCCAGCAGCCTGGGACTAGCGGTTTCCTACAATGAGCAGTTCTTC.

The table lists this clone with a few counts. The V call is TRBV7-3, the J call TRBJ2-3; possible D gene TRBD1, 6 bases. V lost 4 bases and J 0 bases, leaving 14 bases between the germline ends. Germline V gene lookup returns CDR1 SGHTA and CDR2 FQGTGA. The CDR3 is 16 residues long. DNA for the CDR3: TGTGCCAGCAGCTCCACCGGGACACTGAGCACAGATACGCAGTATTTT. Translated, it gives CASSSTGTLSTDTQYF.

This chain's CDR3 is CASSVAVHTGELFF. The CDR3 coding sequence is TGTGCCAGCAGCGTAGCGGTTCACACCGGGGAGCTGTTTTTT. V gene TRBV9 combines with J gene TRBJ2-2, with D unresolved. Germline V lookup: CDR1 SGDLS, CDR2 YYNGEE. With 0 bases removed from V and 3 bases from J, the gap between germline ends came to 6 bases. This CDR3 has 14 residues.

The J gene is TRBJ2-2, the V gene TRBV18; TRBD2 matches at 12 bases. There are 16 residues in the CDR3. The junction had 3 bases not matched to a gene; V was cut back by 2 bases and J by 5 bases. Germline V gene data show CDR1 as KGHSH and CDR2 as LQKENI. The CDR3 DNA follows: TGTGCCAGCTCACCAAGGACTAGCGGGACTACCGGGGAGCTGTTTTTT. This codes for CASSPRTSGTTGELFF.

This rearrangement joins TRBV7-3 to TRBJ2-6, with D tentatively TRBD2 (6 bases). There are 14 residues in the CDR3. Trimming removed 6 bases at V and 4 bases at J, with 10 bases between. CDR1 is SGHTA, CDR2 FQGTGA, per germline. CDR3 bases: TGTGCCAGCAGGGATGGGAGGGGGGCCAACGTCCTGACTTTC. Its translation: CASRDGRGANVLTF.

The chain couples TRBV19 to TRBJ2-2; 8 nucleotides agree with TRBD2. The germline V gene encodes CDR1 LNHDA and CDR2 SQIVND (reference sequence). The CDR3 consists of 16 residues. After removal of 5 bases from V and 6 bases from J, the junction contained 11 bases not matched to a gene. DNA of the CDR3: TGTGCCAGTAGTCCCGGGACTAGGGGTAACGCCGGGGAGCTGTTTTTT. It translates to CASSPGTRGNAGELFF. Using reference TRBV19 and TRBJ2-2 for the parts outside the CDR3, the full variable domain is DGGITQSPKYLFRKEGQNVTLSCEQNLNHDAMYWYRQDPGQGLRLIYYSQIVNDFQKGDIAEGYSVSREKKESFPLTVTSAQKNPTAFYLCASSPGTRGNAGELFFGEGSRLTVL.

The chain joins TRBV9 to TRBJ1-4; D possibly corresponds to TRBD1 (6 bases). This CDR3 is built from 14 residues. Germline CDR1 SGDLS, CDR2 YYNGEE. Trimming pared 3 bases from V and 4 bases from J, leaving 10 bases between. CDR3: CASSEGGGNEKLFF. DNA for the CDR3: TGTGCCAGCAGCGAGGGGGGGGGTAATGAAAAACTGTTTTTT.

Notes on this clone: Within the sample, other DNA sequences also encode this same CDR3. The chain joins TRBV6-6 to TRBJ1-5; 9 bases agree with TRBD1. The CDR3 is made up of 15 amino acids. The V and J ends lost 0 bases and 7 bases, in that order; junction bases with no gene match: 4. Germline lookup yields CDR1 MNHNY and CDR2 SVGAGI (reference sequence). Written as DNA, the CDR3 is TGTGCCAGCAGTTACTCGGGACAGGGTAGCCAGCCCCAGCATTTT. This encodes CASSYSGQGSQPQHF.

V is TRBV28 and J is TRBJ2-2; tentatively, D is TRBD1 (6 bases). The germline V gene has CDR1 MDHEN and CDR2 SYDVKM. This CDR3 region has 14 residues. V dropped 11 bases and J dropped 3 bases, with 16 bases sitting between them. DNA for the CDR3: TGTGCCTCTGGGGTACAGGGCCACACCGGGGAGCTGTTTTTT. Its protein is CASGVQGHTGELFF.

The chain combines TRBV18 with TRBJ1-2; 8 bases map to TRBD1. The CDR3 contains 14 residues. The junction had 5 bases not matched to a gene; V was cut back by 4 bases and J by 4 bases. Germline CDR1 KGHSH, CDR2 LQKENI. CDR3 nucleotides: TGTGCCAGCTCACGACAGGGGATCGGCTATGGCTACACCTTC. Protein product: CASSRQGIGYGYTF. The full variable domain, in which reference TRBV18 and TRBJ1-2 provide the parts outside the CDR3, is NAGVMQNPRHLVRRRGQEARLRCSPMKGHSHVYWYRQLPEEGLKFMVYLQKENIIDESGMPKERFSAEFPKEGPSILRIQQVVRGDSAAYFCASSRQGIGYGYTFGSGTRLTVV.

This clone was detected only a few times. The rearrangement links TRBV19 to TRBJ2-7, with TRBD1 matching over 8 bases. Germline V CDR1 and CDR2: LNHDA, SQIVND (reference sequence). The CDR3 is 10 residues long. CDR3 region: CASSIQGALV. DNA for the CDR3: TGTGCCAGTAGTATACAGGGGGCCCTGGTC.

V gene TRBV5-1 combines with J gene TRBJ1-1; D possibly corresponds to TRBD1 (6 bases). The CDR3 has 14 amino acids. Deletions cut 4 bases from V and 4 bases from J, with 14 bases between. Germline V gene data show CDR1 as SGHRS and CDR2 as YFSETQ. CDR3 residues: CASSNTGPGTEAFF. For the CDR3, the DNA is TGCGCCAGCAGCAACACAGGGCCAGGCACTGAAGCTTTCTTT. The full variable domain, its missing parts supplied by reference TRBV5-1 and TRBJ1-1, is KAGVTQTPRYLIKTRGQQVTLSCSPISGHRSVSWYQQTPGQGLQFLFEYFSETQRNKGNFPGRFSGRQFSNSRSEMNVSTLELGDSALYLCASSNTGPGTEAFFGQGTRLTVV.

V is TRBV5-5 and J is TRBJ1-1; 7 bases are shared with TRBD1. The CDR3 runs 12 residues. J lost 7 bases, V lost 5 bases, and 5 bases had no gene match. CDR1 is SGHKS and CDR2 is YYEKEE in the germline V gene (reference sequence). This chain's CDR3 is CASSPRTGEAFF. CDR3 nucleotides: TGTGCCAGCAGTCCTCGGACAGGTGAAGCTTTCTTT.

J is TRBJ2-3 and V is TRBV28; 8 bases are shared with TRBD2. With V trimmed by 4 bases and J by 4 bases, 13 bases remained unmatched. Per the germline V gene, CDR1 is MDHEN and CDR2 is SYDVKM. The CDR3 consists of 17 residues. The CDR3 here is CASSSDLAGGSADTQYF. CDR3 DNA: TGTGCCAGCAGTTCCGATCTAGCGGGTGGGTCTGCAGATACGCAGTATTTT.

The rearrangement uses TRBV5-6 and TRBJ2-7; D remains ambiguous. Germline V gene lookup returns CDR1 SGHDT and CDR2 YYEEEE. The V end was cut by 0 bases, the J end by 2 bases, with 6 bases between. This CDR3 comprises 13 residues. The CDR3 sequence is CASSLGRTYEQYF. CDR3 coding DNA: TGTGCCAGCAGCTTGGGCAGGACCTACGAGCAGTACTTC.